The 14 T cell receptor beta chains below come from one sample, sequenced in a study of vaccination and CD4 T cells after COVID-19. Treatment in this sample: approximately 9-day PBMC culture with coronavirus spike peptide pools or control peptides (ViraFEST assay). Their antigen targets remain unknown. Sequenced with the Oncomine TCR Beta short-read assay was DNA taken from cultured CD4+ T cells. One entry per CDR3 protein, called by TCRdb with MiXCR from the PCR reads. The table includes about 15,000 distinct CDR3 sequences, roughly 25% detected once. The specimen was cultured CD4+ T cells from blood. The receptors were sampled from a human donor with COVID-19.

About this clonotype itself: A junction boundary mismatches the germline segment, possibly from a read error. This chain joins TRBV7-7 and TRBJ2-5; D may match TRBD1 or TRBD2 (5 bases each). Germline V gives CDR1 SSHAT, CDR2 FNYEAQ (reference sequence). The CDR3 contains 13 residues. The CDR3 spells CASSLGRVETRYF. CDR3 bases: TGTGCTAGCAGCTTGGGACGCGTTGAGACCCGGTACTTC.

This clonotype ranks as medium-sized. The J gene is TRBJ1-2, the V gene TRBV5-4; D remains unclear. CDR3 length: 13 residues. Germline assignment: CDR1 SGHNT and CDR2 YYREEE (reference sequence). V was cut by 4 bases and J by 3 bases, with 10 bases left in between. CDR3 nucleotides: TGTGCCAGCAGCGGCGGGGAGTACTATGGCTACACCTTC. It codes for CASSGGEYYGYTF.

CDR3 bases: TGCAGTGTCCGGGCGTCACAAGAGACCCAGTACTTC. This codes for CSVRASQETQYF. The chain carries TRBV20-1 and TRBJ2-5; D gene unclear. CDR3 size: 12 residues. V was trimmed by 7 bases and J by 2 bases, leaving 11 bases between them. Germline loops: CDR1 DFQATT, CDR2 SNEGSKA (reference sequence).

This sequence joins TRBV14 and TRBJ1-6; D is ambiguous. The V end was cut by 2 bases, the J end by 9 bases, with 8 bases between. The CDR3 spans 13 residues. The germline CDR1 and CDR2 sequences are SGHDN and FVKESK. The CDR3 protein is CASSQSPISPLHF. In DNA form, the CDR3 reads TGTGCCAGCAGCCAATCCCCTATTTCACCCCTCCACTTT.

The chain carries TRBV6-2 or TRBV6-3 and TRBJ2-2; D is ambiguous. This CDR3 comprises 13 residues. Germline CDR1 reads MNHEY; CDR2 reads SVGEGT. The V end was cut by 10 bases, the J end by 2 bases, with 11 bases between. The CDR3 sequence: CAILIQNTGELFF. DNA of the CDR3: TGTGCCATCCTGATACAAAACACCGGGGAGCTGTTTTTT.

The rearrangement joins TRBV5-5 to TRBJ1-6, with D hard to call. Germline V CDR1 and CDR2: SGHKS, YYEKEE (reference sequence). The CDR3 loop spans 13 amino acids. Between the trimmed V and J ends, which lost 7 bases and 10 bases, there was a span of 15 bases. CDR3 nucleotides: TGTGCCAGCGCCGCAGTCCGAACCTCACCCCTCCACTTT. Protein product: CASAAVRTSPLHF. The full variable domain, rest sourced from reference TRBV5-5 and TRBJ1-6, is DAGVTQSPTHLIKTRGQQVTLRCSPISGHKSVSWYQQVLGQGPQFIFQYYEKEERGRGNFPDRFSARQFPNYSSELNVNALLLGDSALYLCASAAVRTSPLHFGNGTRLTVT.

The rearrangement uses TRBV20-1 and TRBJ1-2; D is unresolved. CDR1 is DFQATT, CDR2 SNEGSKA, per germline (reference sequence). This CDR3 spans 9 amino acids. The V end was cut by 7 bases, the J end by 12 bases, with 12 bases between. CDR3 amino acids: CSGGTMNTF. The CDR3 DNA reads TGCAGTGGGGGAACAATGAACACCTTC.

This clonotype was picked up a small number of times. The chain combines TRBV24-1 with TRBJ1-1; 7 nucleotides agree with TRBD1. The CDR3 runs to 12 residues. Looked up from germline, CDR1 is KGHDR and CDR2 is SFDVKD. V gave up 4 bases and J gave up 7 bases; unmatched junction bases: 2. The CDR3 sequence: CATSDRDSEAFF. The CDR3 nucleotides read TGTGCCACCAGTGACAGGGACAGTGAAGCTTTCTTT.

This clonotype showed up just a few times. The V call is TRBV10-1, the J call TRBJ2-3; TRBD2 matches 8 bases. Germline assignment: CDR1 WNHNN and CDR2 SYGVQD (reference sequence). V shed 4 bases, J shed 2 bases, and the junction held 5 bases outside the gene matches. This CDR3 is built from 15 residues. DNA of the CDR3: TGCGCCAGCAGTGTTGGTAGCGGGGACACAGATACGCAGTATTTT. Its protein is CASSVGSGDTDTQYF.

The chain uses TRBV15 and TRBJ2-7; D is undetermined. From germline, CDR1 is LNHNV and CDR2 YYDKDF (reference sequence). The CDR3 length is 14 residues. V lost 0 bases to trimming and J lost 7 bases, with 13 bases between them. The DNA of the CDR3 is TGTGCCACCAGCAGAGATCAGGTGGCTGCGGAGCAGTACTTC. Protein product: CATSRDQVAAEQYF. Drawing the rest from reference TRBV15 and TRBJ2-7, the complete variable domain is DAMVIQNPRYQVTQFGKPVTLSCSQTLNHNVMYWYQQKSSQAPKLLFHYYDKDFNNEADTPDNFQSRRPNTSFCFLDIRSPGLGDTAMYLCATSRDQVAAEQYFGPGTRLTVT.

The chain couples TRBV12-3 or TRBV12-4 to TRBJ1-2; 10 bases map to TRBD1. This CDR3 is built from 18 residues. V gave up 3 bases and J gave up 5 bases; unmatched junction bases: 15. CDR3 protein: CASSFIRDRGLTPYGYTF. CDR3 DNA: TGTGCCAGCAGTTTTATCCGGGACAGGGGCTTAACCCCTTATGGCTACACCTTC.

The chain couples TRBV5-1 to TRBJ2-3; D call uncertain. Germline V gene sequence: CDR1 SGHRS, CDR2 YFSETQ. V lost 5 bases and J lost 0, with 10 bases in between. The CDR3 runs 14 residues. CDR3 protein: CASRVGESTDTQYF. The CDR3 DNA is TGCGCCAGCAGGGTCGGCGAGAGCACAGATACGCAGTATTTT.

This clonotype was observed a few times. The rearrangement joins TRBV11-3 to TRBJ2-3; no reliable D call. V was shortened by 2 bases and J by 4 bases, with 10 bases between the two germline ends. This CDR3 has 14 residues. From germline, CDR1 is SGHNT and CDR2 YENEEA. DNA for the CDR3: TGTGCCAGCAGCTTACCCAGTACGGCAGATACGCAGTATTTT. It codes for CASSLPSTADTQYF.

The chain links TRBV7-2 to TRBJ1-1; D unclear. Trimming took 5 bases from V and 0 from J, leaving 4 bases between them. Germline-derived CDR1 and CDR2 are SGHTA and FQGNSA. This CDR3 is built from 12 residues. CDR3: CASSRMNTEAFF. The CDR3 nucleotides are TGTGCCAGCAGCCGCATGAACACTGAAGCTTTCTTT.